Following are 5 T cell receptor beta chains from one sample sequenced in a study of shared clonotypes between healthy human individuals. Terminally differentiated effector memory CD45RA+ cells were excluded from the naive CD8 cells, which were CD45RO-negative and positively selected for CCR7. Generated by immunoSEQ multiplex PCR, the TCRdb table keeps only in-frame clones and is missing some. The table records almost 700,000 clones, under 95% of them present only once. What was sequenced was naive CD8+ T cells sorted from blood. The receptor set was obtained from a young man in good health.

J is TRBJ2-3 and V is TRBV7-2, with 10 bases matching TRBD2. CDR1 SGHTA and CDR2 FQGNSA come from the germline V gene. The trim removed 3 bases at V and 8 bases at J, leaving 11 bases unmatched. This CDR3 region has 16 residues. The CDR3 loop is CASSFQGLAKFGTQYF. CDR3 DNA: TGTGCCAGCAGCTTTCAGGGACTAGCGAAATTCGGTACGCAGTATTTT.

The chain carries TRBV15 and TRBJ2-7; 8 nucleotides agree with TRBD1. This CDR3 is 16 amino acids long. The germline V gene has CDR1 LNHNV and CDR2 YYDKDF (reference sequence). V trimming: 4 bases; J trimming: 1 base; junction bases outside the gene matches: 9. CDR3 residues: CATSNRDRGPSYEQYF. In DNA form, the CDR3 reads TGTGCCACCAGCAATCGCGACAGGGGACCTTCCTACGAGCAGTACTTC.

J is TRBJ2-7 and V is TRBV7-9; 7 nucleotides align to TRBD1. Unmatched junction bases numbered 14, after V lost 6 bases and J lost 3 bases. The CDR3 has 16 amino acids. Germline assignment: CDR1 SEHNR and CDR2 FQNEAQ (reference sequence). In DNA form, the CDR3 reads TGTGCCAGCAGTTCCCCCACCCCGGGACAGAACTACGAGCAGTACTTC. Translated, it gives CASSSPTPGQNYEQYF.

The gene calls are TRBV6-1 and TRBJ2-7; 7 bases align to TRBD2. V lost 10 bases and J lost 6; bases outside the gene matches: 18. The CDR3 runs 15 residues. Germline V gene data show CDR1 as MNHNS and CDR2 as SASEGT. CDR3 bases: TGTGCCATCCGAAATGGGGAAGGGAGGGCGGCCGAGCAGTACTTC. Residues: CAIRNGEGRAAEQYF.

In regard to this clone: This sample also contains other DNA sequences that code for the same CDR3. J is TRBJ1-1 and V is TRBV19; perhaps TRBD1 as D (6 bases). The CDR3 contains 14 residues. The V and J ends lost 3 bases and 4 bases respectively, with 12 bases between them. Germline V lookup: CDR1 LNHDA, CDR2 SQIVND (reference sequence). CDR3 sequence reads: CASSITGLGTEAFF. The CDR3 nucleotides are TGTGCCAGTAGTATCACAGGGTTAGGCACTGAAGCTTTCTTT. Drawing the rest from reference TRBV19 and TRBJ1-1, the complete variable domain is DGGITQSPKYLFRKEGQNVTLSCEQNLNHDAMYWYRQDPGQGLRLIYYSQIVNDFQKGDIAEGYSVSREKKESFPLTVTSAQKNPTAFYLCASSITGLGTEAFFGQGTRLTVV.